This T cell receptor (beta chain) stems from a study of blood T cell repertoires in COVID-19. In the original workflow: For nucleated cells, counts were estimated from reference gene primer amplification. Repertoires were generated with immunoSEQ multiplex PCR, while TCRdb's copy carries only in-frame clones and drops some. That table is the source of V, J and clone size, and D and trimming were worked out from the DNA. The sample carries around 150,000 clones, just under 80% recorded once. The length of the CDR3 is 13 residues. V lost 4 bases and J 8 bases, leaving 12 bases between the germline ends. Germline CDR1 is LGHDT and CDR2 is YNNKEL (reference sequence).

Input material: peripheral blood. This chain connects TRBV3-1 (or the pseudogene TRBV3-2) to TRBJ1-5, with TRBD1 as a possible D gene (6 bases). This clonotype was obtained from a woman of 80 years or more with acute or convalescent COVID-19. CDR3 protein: CASSPKGGEPQHF. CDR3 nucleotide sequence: TGTGCCAGCAGCCCAAAGGGGGGGGAGCCCCAGCATTTT.